This section outlines one TCR beta chain sequence together with its context. Clones were sequenced by immunoSEQ multiplex PCR, and TCRdb holds only the in-frame ones, with some missing. This table holds fewer than 40,000 clones, about 77% found once. The data originate from a study of blood T cell repertoires in COVID-19. The wider study: There were acute and convalescent COVID-19 samples, and they came from the United States, Italy and Spain. The analysed material was cDNA or gDNA that came from T cells, B-cell-depleted T cells, or PBMCs.

The CDR3 consists of 15 residues. Germline CDR1 reads KGHSH; CDR2 reads LQKENI. With 3 bases removed from V and 0 bases from J, the gap between germline ends came to 8 bases. V gene TRBV18 combines with J gene TRBJ2-2; perhaps TRBD1 as D (5 bases). Sequenced sample: peripheral blood. The clonotype comes from a man aged 55 to 70 with acute or convalescent COVID-19. This CDR3 reads CASSPQGPNTGELFF. The CDR3 DNA follows: TGTGCCAGCTCACCTCAGGGCCCGAACACCGGGGAGCTGTTTTTT.